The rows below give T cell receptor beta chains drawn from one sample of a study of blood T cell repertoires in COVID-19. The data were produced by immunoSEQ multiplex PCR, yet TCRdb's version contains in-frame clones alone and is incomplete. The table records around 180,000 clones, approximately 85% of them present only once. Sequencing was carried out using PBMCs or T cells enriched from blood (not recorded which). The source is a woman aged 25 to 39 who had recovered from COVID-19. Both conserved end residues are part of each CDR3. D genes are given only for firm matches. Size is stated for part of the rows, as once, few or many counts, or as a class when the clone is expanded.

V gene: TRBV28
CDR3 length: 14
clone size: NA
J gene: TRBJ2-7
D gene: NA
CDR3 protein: CASRSGWGSYEQYF
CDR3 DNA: TGTGCCAGCAGAAGCGGGTGGGGCTCCTACGAGCAGTACTTC

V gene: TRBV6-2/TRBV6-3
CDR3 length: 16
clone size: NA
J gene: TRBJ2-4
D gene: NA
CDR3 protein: CASSYEGDGAKNIQYF
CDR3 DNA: TGTGCCAGCAGTTACGAAGGGGATGGGGCCAAAAACATTCAGTACTTC

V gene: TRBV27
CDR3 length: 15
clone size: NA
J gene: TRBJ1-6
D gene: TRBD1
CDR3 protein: CASSLSGTGGSPLHF
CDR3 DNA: TGTGCCAGCAGTTTATCCGGGACAGGGGGATCACCCCTCCACTTT

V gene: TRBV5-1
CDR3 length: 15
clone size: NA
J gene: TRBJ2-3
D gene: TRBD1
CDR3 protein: CASSLEGQGTDTQYF
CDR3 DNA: TGCGCCAGCAGCTTGGAGGGACAGGGAACAGATACGCAGTATTTT

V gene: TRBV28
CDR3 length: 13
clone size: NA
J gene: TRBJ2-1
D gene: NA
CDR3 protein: CASSLFGRNEQFF
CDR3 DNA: TGTGCCAGCAGTTTATTTGGCCGCAATGAGCAGTTCTTC

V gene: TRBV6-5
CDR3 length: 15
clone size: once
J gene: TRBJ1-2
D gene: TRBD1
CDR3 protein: CASSLRGQGLYGYTF
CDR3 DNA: TGTGCCAGCAGTTTGCGGGGACAGGGGTTGTACGGCTACACCTTC

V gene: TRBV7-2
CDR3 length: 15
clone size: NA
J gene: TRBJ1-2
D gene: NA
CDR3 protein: CASSFPGVPNYGYTF
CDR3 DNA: TGTGCCAGCAGCTTCCCGGGGGTTCCTAACTATGGCTACACCTTC

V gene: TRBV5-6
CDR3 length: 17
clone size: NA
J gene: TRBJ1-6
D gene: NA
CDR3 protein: CASSLDSGYSYNSPLHF
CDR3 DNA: TGTGCCAGCAGCTTGGACTCGGGGTACTCCTATAATTCACCCCTCCACTTT

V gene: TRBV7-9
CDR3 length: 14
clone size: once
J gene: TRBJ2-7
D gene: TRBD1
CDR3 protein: CASSLGAGGDEQYF
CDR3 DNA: TGTGCCAGCAGCTTAGGGGCAGGGGGCGACGAGCAGTACTTC

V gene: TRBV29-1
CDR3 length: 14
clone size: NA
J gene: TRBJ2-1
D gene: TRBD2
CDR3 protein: CSVSGGLTSNEQFF
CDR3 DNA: TGCAGCGTTAGCGGGGGCTTAACCAGCAATGAGCAGTTCTTC

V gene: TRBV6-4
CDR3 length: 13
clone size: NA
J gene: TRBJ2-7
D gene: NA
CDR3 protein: CARIQGHTYEQYF
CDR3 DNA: TGTGCCAGGATTCAGGGGCACACCTACGAGCAGTACTTC

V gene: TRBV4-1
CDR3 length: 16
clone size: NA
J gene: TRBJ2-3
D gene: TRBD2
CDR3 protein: CASSQVGGRATDTQYF
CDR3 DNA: TGCGCCAGCAGCCAAGTTGGCGGGAGGGCTACAGATACGCAGTATTTT

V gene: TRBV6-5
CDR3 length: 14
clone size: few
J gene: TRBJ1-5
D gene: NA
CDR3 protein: CASGFRGSNQPQHF
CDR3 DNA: TGTGCCAGCGGATTCAGGGGAAGCAATCAGCCCCAGCATTTT

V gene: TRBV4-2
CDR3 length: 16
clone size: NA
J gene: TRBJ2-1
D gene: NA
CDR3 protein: CASSAPTDSSYNEQFF
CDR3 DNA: TGTGCCAGCAGCGCCCCGACAGACAGCTCCTACAATGAGCAGTTCTTC

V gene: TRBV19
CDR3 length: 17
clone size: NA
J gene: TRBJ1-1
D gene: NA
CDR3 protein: CASSILGGRRTNTEAFF
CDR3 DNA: TGTGCCAGTAGTATTCTCGGGGGGCGTCGCACGAACACTGAAGCTTTCTTT

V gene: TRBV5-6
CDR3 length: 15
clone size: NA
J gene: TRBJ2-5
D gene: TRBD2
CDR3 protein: CASSLGLAGQETQYF
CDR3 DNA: TGTGCCAGCAGCCTGGGACTAGCGGGGCAAGAGACCCAGTACTTC

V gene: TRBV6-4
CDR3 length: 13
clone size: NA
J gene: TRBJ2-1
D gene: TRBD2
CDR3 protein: CASSSLAGGEQFF
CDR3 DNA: TGTGCCAGCAGTTCACTAGCGGGGGGGGAGCAGTTCTTC

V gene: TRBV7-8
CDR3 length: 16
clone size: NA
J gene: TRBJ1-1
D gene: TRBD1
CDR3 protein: CASSLAGQGAFSEAFF
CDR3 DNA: TGTGCCAGCAGCTTAGCGGGACAGGGGGCGTTCTCTGAAGCTTTCTTT

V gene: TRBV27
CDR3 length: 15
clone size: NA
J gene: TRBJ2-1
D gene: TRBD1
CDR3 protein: CASSTATGTYNEQFF
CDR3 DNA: TGTGCCAGCAGTACGGCGACAGGGACATACAATGAGCAGTTCTTC

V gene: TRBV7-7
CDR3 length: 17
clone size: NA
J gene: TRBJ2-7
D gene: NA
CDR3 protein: CASSLDLVRLGAYEQYF
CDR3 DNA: TGTGCCAGCAGCTTAGATCTGGTCCGTCTCGGGGCCTACGAGCAGTACTTC

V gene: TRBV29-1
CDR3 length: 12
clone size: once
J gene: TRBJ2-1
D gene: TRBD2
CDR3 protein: CSVTGLGIEQFF
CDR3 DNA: TGCAGCGTTACTGGACTAGGGATTGAGCAGTTCTTC

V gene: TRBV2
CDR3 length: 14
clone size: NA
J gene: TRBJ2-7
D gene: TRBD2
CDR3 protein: CASSTGLAGGEQYF
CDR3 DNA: TGTGCCAGCAGTACGGGACTAGCGGGAGGCGAGCAGTACTTC

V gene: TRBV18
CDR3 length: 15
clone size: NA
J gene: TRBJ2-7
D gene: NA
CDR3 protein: CASSPEYLKQYEQYF
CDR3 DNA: TGTGCCAGCTCACCGGAGTACCTAAAGCAGTACGAGCAGTACTTC

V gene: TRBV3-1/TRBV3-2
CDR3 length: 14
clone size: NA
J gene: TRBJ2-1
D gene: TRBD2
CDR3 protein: CASSQGLAGNEQFF
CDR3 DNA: TGTGCCAGCAGCCAGGGACTAGCCGGCAATGAGCAGTTCTTC

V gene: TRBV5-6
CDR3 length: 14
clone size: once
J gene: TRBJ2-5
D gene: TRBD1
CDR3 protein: CASSETGAGETQYF
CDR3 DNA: TGTGCCAGCAGCGAAACAGGGGCGGGAGAGACCCAGTACTTC

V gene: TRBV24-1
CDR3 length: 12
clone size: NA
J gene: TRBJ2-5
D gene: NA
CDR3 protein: CATSDSLETQYF
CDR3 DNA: TGTGCCACCAGTGATTCTCTAGAGACCCAGTACTTC

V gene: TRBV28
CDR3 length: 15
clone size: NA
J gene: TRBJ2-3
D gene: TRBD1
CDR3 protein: CASIGTGAGPDTQYF
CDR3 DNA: TGTGCCAGCATTGGGACAGGGGCGGGTCCAGATACGCAGTATTTT

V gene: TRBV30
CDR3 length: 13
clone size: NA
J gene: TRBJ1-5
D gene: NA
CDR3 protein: CAWSKGGNQPQHF
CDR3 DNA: TGTGCCTGGAGCAAGGGGGGCAATCAGCCCCAGCATTTT

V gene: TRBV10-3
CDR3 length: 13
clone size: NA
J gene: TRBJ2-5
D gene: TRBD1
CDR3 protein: CATDRGGRETQYF
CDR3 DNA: TGTGCCACCGACAGGGGGGGAAGAGAGACCCAGTACTTC

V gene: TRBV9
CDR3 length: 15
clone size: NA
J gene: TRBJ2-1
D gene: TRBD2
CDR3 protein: CASSNLAGVSNEQFF
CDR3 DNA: TGTGCCAGCAGCAACCTAGCGGGAGTGAGCAATGAGCAGTTCTTC

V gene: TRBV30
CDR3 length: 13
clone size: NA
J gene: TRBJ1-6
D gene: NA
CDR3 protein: CAWSQGYNSPLHF
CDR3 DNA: TGTGCCTGGAGTCAGGGTTATAATTCACCCCTCCACTTT

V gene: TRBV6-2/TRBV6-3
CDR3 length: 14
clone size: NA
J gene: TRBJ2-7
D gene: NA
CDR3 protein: CASSYSGRAYEQYF
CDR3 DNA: TGTGCCAGCAGTTATTCGGGCAGGGCCTACGAGCAGTACTTC

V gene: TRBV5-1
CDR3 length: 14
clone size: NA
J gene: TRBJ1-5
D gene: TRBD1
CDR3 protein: CASSLGQGDQPQHF
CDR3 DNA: TGCGCCAGCAGCCTCGGACAGGGGGATCAGCCCCAGCATTTT

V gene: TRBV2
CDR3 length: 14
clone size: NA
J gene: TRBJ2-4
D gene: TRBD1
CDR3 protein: CASSRQGPINIQYF
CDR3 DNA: TGTGCCAGCAGTCGACAGGGGCCGATAAACATTCAGTACTTC

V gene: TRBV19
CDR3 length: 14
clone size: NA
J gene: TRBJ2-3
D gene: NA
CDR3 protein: CASSTRGSPDTQYF
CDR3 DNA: TGTGCCAGTAGTACCCGGGGGTCTCCAGATACGCAGTATTTT

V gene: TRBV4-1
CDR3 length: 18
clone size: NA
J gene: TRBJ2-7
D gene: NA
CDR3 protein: CASSQEGREGRTCYEQYF
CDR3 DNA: TGCGCCAGCAGCCAAGAAGGGCGGGAAGGCCGCACCTGCTACGAGCAGTACTTC

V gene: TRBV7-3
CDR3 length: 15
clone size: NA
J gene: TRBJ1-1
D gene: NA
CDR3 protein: CASSSKRGGNTEAFF
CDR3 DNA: TGTGCCAGCAGCTCAAAGAGGGGAGGTAACACTGAAGCTTTCTTT

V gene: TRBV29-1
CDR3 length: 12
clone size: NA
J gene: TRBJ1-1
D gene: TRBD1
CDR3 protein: CSFRTGGTEAFF
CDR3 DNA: TGCAGCTTCCGGACAGGGGGCACTGAAGCTTTCTTT

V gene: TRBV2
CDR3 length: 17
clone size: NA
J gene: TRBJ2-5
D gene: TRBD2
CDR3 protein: CASSDWTSEVRSETQYF
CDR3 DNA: TGTGCCAGCAGTGACTGGACTAGCGAGGTTAGATCGGAGACCCAGTACTTC

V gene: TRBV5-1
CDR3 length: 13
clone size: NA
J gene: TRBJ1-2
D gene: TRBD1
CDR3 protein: CASSAGTGYGYTF
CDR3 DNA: TGCGCCAGCAGCGCCGGGACAGGCTATGGCTACACCTTC

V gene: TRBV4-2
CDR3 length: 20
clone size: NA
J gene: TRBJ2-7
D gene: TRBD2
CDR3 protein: CASSPTGLSGRAGNSYEQYF
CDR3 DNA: TGTGCCAGCAGCCCTACAGGGCTCAGCGGGAGGGCCGGGAACTCCTACGAGCAGTACTTC

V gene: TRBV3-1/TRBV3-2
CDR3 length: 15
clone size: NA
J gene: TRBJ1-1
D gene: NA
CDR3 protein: CASSQSGWVDTEAFF
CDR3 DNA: TGTGCCAGCAGCCAAAGCGGGTGGGTGGACACTGAAGCTTTCTTT

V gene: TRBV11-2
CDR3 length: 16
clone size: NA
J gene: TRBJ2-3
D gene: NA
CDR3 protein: CASSSEGRPSTDTQYF
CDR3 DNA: TGTGCCAGCAGCTCGGAGGGGCGTCCTAGCACAGATACGCAGTATTTT

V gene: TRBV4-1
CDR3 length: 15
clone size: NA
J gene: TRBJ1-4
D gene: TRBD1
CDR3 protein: CASSQEGANGEKLFF
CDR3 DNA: TGCGCCAGCAGCCAGGAGGGGGCTAACGGTGAAAAACTGTTTTTT

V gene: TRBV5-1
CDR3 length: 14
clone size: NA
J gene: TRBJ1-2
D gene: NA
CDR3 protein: CASSFRTGNYGYTF
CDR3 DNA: TGCGCCAGCAGCTTTAGAACAGGGAACTATGGCTACACCTTC

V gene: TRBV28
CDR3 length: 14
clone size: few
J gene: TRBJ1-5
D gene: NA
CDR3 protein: CASSLGQGHQPQHF
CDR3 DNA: TGTGCCAGCAGTTTAGGGCAGGGGCATCAGCCCCAGCATTTT

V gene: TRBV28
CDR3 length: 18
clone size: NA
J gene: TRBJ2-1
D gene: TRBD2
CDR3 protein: CASSLGLAGGEAYNEQFF
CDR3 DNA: TGTGCCAGCAGTTTGGGACTAGCGGGAGGAGAGGCCTACAATGAGCAGTTCTTC

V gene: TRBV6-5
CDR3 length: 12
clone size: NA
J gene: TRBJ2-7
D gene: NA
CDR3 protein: CASSYATGEQYF
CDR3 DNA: TGTGCCAGCAGTTACGCCACGGGGGAGCAGTACTTC

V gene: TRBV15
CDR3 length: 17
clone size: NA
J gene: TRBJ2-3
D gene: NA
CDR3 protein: CATSTDRTAEFTDTQYF
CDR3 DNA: TGTGCCACCAGCACAGACCGGACAGCAGAATTCACAGATACGCAGTATTTT

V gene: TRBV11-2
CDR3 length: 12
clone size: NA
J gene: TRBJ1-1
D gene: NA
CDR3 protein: CASSFPGSGAFF
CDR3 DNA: TGTGCCAGCAGCTTTCCTGGTAGTGGAGCTTTCTTT

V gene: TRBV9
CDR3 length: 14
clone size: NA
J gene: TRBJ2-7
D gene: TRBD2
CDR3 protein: CASSESGRSYEQYF
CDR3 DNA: TGTGCCAGCAGCGAGAGCGGGAGGTCCTACGAGCAGTACTTC

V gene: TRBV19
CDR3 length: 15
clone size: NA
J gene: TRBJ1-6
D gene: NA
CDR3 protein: CATSPTLTGGSPLHF
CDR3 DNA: TGTGCCACCTCACCGACTTTAACGGGGGGGTCACCCCTCCACTTT

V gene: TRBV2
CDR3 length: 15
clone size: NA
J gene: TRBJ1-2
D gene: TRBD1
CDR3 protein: CASSPDRGPNYGYTF
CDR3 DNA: TGTGCCAGCAGCCCGGACAGGGGGCCTAACTATGGCTACACCTTC

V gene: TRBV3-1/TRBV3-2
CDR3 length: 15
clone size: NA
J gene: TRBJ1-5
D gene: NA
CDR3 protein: CASSQGTPFNQPQHF
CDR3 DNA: TGTGCCAGCAGCCAGGGGACACCCTTCAATCAGCCCCAGCATTTT

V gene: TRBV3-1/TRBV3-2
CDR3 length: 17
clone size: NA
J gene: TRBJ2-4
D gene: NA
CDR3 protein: CASSPRSGAAAKNIQYF
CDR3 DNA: TGTGCCAGCAGCCCACGTTCGGGAGCAGCTGCCAAAAACATTCAGTACTTC